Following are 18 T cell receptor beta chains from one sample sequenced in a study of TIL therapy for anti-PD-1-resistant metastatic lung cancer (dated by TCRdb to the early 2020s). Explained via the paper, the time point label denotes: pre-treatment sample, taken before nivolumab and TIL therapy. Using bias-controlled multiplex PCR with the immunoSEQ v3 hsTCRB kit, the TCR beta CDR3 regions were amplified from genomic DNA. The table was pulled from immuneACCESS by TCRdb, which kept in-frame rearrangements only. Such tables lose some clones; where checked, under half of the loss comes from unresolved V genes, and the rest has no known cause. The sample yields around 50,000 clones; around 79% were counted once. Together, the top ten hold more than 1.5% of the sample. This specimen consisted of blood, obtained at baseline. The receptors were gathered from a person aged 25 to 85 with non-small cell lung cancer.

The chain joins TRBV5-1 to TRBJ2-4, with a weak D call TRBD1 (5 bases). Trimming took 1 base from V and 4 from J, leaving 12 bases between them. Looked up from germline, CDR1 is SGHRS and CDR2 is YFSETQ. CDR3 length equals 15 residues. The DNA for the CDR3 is TGCGCCAGCAGCTTGTTGACAGACCTTAAAAACATTCAGTACTTC. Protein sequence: CASSLLTDLKNIQYF.

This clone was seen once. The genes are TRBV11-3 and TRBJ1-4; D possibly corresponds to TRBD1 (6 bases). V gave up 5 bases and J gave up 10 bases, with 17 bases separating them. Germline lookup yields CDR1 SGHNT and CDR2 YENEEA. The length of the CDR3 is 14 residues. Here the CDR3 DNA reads TGTGCCAGCAGCGCCCACAGGGATTTGGGAAAACTGTTTTTT. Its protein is CASSAHRDLGKLFF.

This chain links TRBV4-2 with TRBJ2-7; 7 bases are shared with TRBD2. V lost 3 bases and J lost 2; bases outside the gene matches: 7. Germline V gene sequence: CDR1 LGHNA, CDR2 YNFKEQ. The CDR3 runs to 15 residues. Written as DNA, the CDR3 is TGTGCCAGCAGCCAGAGAAGCGGGGCCGCCTACGAGCAGTACTTC. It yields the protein CASSQRSGAAYEQYF.

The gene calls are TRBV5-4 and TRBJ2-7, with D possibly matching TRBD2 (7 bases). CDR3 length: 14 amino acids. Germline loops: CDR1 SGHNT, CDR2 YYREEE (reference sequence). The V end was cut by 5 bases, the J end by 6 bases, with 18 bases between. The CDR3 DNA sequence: TGTGCCAGCAGGCCGGGGGCGGGGGCTATCGAGCAGTACTTC. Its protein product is CASRPGAGAIEQYF.

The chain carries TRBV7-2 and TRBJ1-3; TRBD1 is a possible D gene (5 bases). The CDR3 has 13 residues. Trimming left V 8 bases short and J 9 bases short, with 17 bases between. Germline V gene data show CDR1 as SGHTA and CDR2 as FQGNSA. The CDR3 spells CASGTTGGVTIYF. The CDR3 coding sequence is TGTGCCAGCGGGACGACTGGAGGGGTCACCATATATTTT.

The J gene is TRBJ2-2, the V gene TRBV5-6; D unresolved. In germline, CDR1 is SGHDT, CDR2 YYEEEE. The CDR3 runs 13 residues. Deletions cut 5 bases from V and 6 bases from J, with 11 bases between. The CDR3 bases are TGTGCCAGCAGACCCTATTTGGCCGGGGAGCTGTTTTTT. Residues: CASRPYLAGELFF.

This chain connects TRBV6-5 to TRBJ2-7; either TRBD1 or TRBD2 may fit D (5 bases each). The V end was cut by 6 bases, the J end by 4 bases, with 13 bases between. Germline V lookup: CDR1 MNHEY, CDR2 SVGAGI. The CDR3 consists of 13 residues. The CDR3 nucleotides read TGTGCCAGCAGCGCCTTTTGGGGGTACGAGCAGTACTTC. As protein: CASSAFWGYEQYF.

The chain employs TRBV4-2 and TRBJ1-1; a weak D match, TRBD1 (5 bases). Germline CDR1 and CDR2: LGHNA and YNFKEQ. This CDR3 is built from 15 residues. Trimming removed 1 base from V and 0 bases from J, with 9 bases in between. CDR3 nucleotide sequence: TGTGCCAGCAGCCAAGGGGGGGAAATGAACACTGAAGCTTTCTTT. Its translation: CASSQGGEMNTEAFF.

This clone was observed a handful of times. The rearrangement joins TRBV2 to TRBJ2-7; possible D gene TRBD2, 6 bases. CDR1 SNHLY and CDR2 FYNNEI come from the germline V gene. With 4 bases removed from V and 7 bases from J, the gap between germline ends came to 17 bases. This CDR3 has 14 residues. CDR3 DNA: TGTGCCAGCAGTGCGGGACTCGGCGTTCCGGAGCAGTACTTC. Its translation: CASSAGLGVPEQYF.

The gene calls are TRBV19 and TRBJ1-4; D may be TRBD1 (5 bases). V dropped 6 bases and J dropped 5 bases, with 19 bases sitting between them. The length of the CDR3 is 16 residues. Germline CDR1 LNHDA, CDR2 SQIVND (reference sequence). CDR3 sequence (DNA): TGTGCCAGTAGCCAAGCCGCCGGGACGAGGAATGAAAAACTGTTTTTT. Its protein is CASSQAAGTRNEKLFF. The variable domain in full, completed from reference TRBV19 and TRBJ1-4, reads DGGITQSPKYLFRKEGQNVTLSCEQNLNHDAMYWYRQDPGQGLRLIYYSQIVNDFQKGDIAEGYSVSREKKESFPLTVTSAQKNPTAFYLCASSQAAGTRNEKLFFGSGTQLSVL.

The CDR3 sequence: CATSFQAGGAQSPLHF. For the CDR3, the DNA is TGTGCCACCTCCTTTCAAGCAGGGGGCGCGCAATCACCCCTCCACTTT. This chain uses TRBV2 with TRBJ1-6, with 8 bases matching TRBD1. The CDR3 has 16 amino acids. With 10 bases clipped from V and 10 bases from J, the junction kept 18 bases outside the gene matches. CDR1 SNHLY and CDR2 FYNNEI come from the germline V gene.

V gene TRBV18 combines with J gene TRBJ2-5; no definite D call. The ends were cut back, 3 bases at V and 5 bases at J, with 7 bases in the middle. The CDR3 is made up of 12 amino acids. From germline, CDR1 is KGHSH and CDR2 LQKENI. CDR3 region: CASSPVEETQYF. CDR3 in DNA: TGTGCCAGCTCACCGGTGGAGGAGACCCAGTACTTC.

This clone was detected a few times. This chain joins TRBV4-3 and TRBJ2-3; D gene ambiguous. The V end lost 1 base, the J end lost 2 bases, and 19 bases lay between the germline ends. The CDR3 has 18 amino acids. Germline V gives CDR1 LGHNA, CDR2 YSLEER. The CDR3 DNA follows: TGCGCCAGCAGCCAAGGTGGAGACCTTGACCTCCTCACAGATACGCAGTATTTT. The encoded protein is CASSQGGDLDLLTDTQYF.

Written as DNA, the CDR3 is TGTGCCAGCAGTACAAAGACAGGGGGCCTTGGCTACACCTTC. The encoded protein is CASSTKTGGLGYTF. The rearrangement uses TRBV6-5 and TRBJ1-2; TRBD1 aligns across 10 bases. This CDR3 region has 14 residues. Per germline, CDR1 MNHEY and CDR2 SVGAGI. V was pared by 5 bases and J by 7 bases, with 7 bases of the junction left unmatched.

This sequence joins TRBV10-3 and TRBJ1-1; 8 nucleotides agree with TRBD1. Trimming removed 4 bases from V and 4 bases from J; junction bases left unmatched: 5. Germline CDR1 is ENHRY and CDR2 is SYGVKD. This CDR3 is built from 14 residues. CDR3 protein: CAISGTGGGTEAFF. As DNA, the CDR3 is TGTGCCATCAGTGGAACAGGGGGAGGCACTGAAGCTTTCTTT.

The DNA of the CDR3 is TGCAGCGTTGTTACCGGGGGCAAACTGTTTTTT. This sequence encodes CSVVTGGKLFF. The rearrangement links TRBV29-1 to TRBJ1-4; a weak D match, TRBD1 (6 bases). This CDR3 contains 11 residues. V lost 4 bases and J 11 bases, leaving 11 bases between the germline ends. Germline V lookup: CDR1 SQVTM, CDR2 ANQGSEA.

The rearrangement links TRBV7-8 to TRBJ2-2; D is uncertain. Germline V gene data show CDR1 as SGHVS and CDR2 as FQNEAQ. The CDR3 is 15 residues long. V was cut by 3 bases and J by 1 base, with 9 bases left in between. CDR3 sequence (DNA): TGTGCCAGCAGCTTGGGAACACTGAACACCGGGGAGCTGTTTTTT. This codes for CASSLGTLNTGELFF.

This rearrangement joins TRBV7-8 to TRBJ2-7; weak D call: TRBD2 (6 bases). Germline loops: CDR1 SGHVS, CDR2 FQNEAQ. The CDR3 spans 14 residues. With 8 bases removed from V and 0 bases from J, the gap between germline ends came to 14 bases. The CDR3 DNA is TGTGCCAGCGGGGCGCGGGATGCCTCCTACGAGCAGTACTTC. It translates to CASGARDASYEQYF.